This TCR beta chain is from a study of T cells after yellow fever vaccination. This clonotype was seen many times. Its cognate antigen is unknown. Study results and limitations: Overall, a small share of clonotypes was seen in both CD4 and CD8 compartments. The secondary response peaked faster, at day 5 versus 15, but was weaker.

5'RACE template switching produced TCR cDNA carrying a universal primer site and UMIs. One entry per CDR3 protein, called by TCRdb with MiXCR from the 5' RACE reads. The table includes 200,000 to 300,000 distinct CDR3 sequences, approximately 3.6% detected once. CDR3 length: 15 amino acids. Germline V CDR1 and CDR2: SEHNR, FQNEAQ (reference sequence). V was pared by 1 base and J by 0 bases, with 8 bases between. The sample in question was PBMCs, obtained 15 days after the yellow fever booster vaccination. V usage is TRBV7-9 and J usage is TRBJ2-3; the D gene is possibly TRBD1 (6 bases). The sequence derives from a man younger than 30 who received the YFV17D yellow fever vaccine. CDR3 nucleotide sequence: TGTGCCAGCAGCTTAGTGCAGGGGAGCACAGATACGCAGTATTTT. It yields the protein CASSLVQGSTDTQYF.